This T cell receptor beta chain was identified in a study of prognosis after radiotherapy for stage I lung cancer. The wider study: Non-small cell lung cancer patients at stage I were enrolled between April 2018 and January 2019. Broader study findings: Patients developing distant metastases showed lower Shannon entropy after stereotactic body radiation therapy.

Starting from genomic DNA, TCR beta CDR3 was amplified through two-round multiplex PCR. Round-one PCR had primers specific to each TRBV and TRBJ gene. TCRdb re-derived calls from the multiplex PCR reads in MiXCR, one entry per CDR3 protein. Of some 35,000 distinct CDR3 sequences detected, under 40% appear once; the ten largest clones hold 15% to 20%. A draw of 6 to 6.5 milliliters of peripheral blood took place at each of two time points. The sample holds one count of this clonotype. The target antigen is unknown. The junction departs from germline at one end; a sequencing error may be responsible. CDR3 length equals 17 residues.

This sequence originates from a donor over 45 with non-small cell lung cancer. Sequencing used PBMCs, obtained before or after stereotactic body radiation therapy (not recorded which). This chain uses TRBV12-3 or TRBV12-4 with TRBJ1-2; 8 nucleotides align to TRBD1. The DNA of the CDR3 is TGTGCCAGCAGCCGCGACAGGGGCGGTGGAACTAGTTATGGCCACACCTTC. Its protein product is CASSRDRGGGTSYGHTF.